Sequencing of this T cell receptor beta chain was carried out in a study of cytomegalovirus exposure and HLA in healthy donors. The study's findings and limits: In vitro checks showed that a few CMV-associated chains really do target CMV antigens. When the data were analyzed later, several of the most significant clusters appeared to be linked to common viral pathogens.

Concerning this clone itself: The antigen remains unidentified.

Participants comprised healthy donors of bone marrow. The PCR contained 60 Vbeta and 13 Jbeta primers. In the source study's methods: The authors later counted roughly 77 million unique TCR beta chains, some 12 million of them shared. Clones were read by immunoSEQ multiplex PCR, and TCRdb kept only the in-frame ones, dropping some. V and J calls and clone size come straight from that table; D and trimming were deduced from the DNA. The sample lists around 210,000 clones, about three quarters occurring once. Trimming removed 6 bases from V and 12 bases from J; junction bases left unmatched: 7. The CDR3 runs to 13 residues. Per the germline V gene, CDR1 is MNHNS and CDR2 is SASEGT.

The sample taken for sequencing was PBMCs. This TCR came from a boy between 5 and 17 years old in good health and CMV-seronegative. This chain joins TRBV6-1 and TRBJ2-1; TRBD2 matches 11 bases. The DNA of the CDR3 is TGTGCCAGCAGAAACCCTAGCGGGGGGACGCAGTTCTTC. Translated: CASRNPSGGTQFF.